The entry below gives a single T cell receptor beta chain sequence along with its context. Its antigen is not known. PCR primers comprised 60 Vbeta and 13 Jbeta primers. Libraries were prepared by immunoSEQ multiplex PCR; TCRdb keeps only in-frame clonotypes and omits some of them. The sample lists 100,000 or so clones, about three quarters occurring once. These data originate in a study of cytomegalovirus exposure and HLA in healthy donors. Study-level findings and limits: In a later analysis, HLA-associated beta chains showed higher expansion and lower generation probabilities than comparable chains. Cytomegalovirus-associated status was assigned to fewer than 200 TCR beta chains. The authors confirmed in vitro that a few CMV-associated chains were specific for CMV antigens. The analysis excluded some indistinguishable V segments, including TRBV6-2 and TRBV6-3.

The CDR3 totals 13 residues. CDR1 and CDR2 from the germline V gene are KGHSH and LQKENI. The J segment lost 5 bases and the V segment lost 3 bases, leaving 3 bases of the junction unmatched. The specimen was PBMCs. The genes are TRBV18 and TRBJ1-1, with 7 positions matching TRBD1. This sequence originates from a man in his forties in good health and CMV-seronegative. CDR3 DNA: TGTGCCAGCTCACCGAACAGGGGAACTGAAGCTTTCTTT. It specifies CASSPNRGTEAFF.